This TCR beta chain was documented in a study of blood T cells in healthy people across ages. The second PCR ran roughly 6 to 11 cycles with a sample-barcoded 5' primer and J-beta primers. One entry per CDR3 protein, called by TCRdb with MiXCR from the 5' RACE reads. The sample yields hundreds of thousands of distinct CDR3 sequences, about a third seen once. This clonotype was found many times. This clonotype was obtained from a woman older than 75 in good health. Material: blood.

The CDR3 reads CASSADRQGSTDTQYF. The CDR3, as DNA: TGTGCCAGCAGCGCGGACAGACAGGGAAGCACAGATACGCAGTATTTT. The rearrangement uses TRBV7-3 and TRBJ2-3; 7 bases are shared with TRBD1. This CDR3 has 16 residues. V gave up 5 bases and J gave up 0 bases; unmatched junction bases: 8. The germline CDR1 and CDR2 sequences are SGHTA and FQGTGA.